Listed below are T cell receptor beta chains from one sample, sequenced in a study of blood T cell repertoires in COVID-19. The data were produced by immunoSEQ multiplex PCR, yet TCRdb's version contains in-frame clones alone and is incomplete. This sample has about 150,000 clones, with approximately 80% found just once. The sequenced material came from peripheral blood. Receptor source: a man in his sixties who had recovered from COVID-19. Each CDR3 is given with its conserved first and last residue. A D gene is named only where the DNA matches it firmly. Clone size is shown for a subset of rows, as once, few, many or a class of expanded clone.

V	J	size	D	CDR3	DNA
TRBV27	TRBJ2-7	once	NA	CASSRTGVPYEQYF	TGTGCCAGCAGTCGCACGGGAGTCCCCTACGAGCAGTACTTC
TRBV4-1	TRBJ2-1	NA	TRBD2	CASSHSIRGFMSSGGINEQFF	TGCGCCAGCAGCCACTCGATAAGGGGTTTCATGAGTAGCGGGGGTATTAATGAGCAGTTCTTC
TRBV12-3/TRBV12-4	TRBJ1-2	NA	NA	CASSFRSGGGYTF	TGTGCCAGCAGTTTCCGGTCCGGTGGTGGCTACACCTTC
TRBV28	TRBJ1-1	NA	NA	CASSPSLGAGTEAFF	TGTGCCAGCAGTCCCTCCTTGGGGGCGGGCACTGAAGCTTTCTTT
TRBV5-1	TRBJ2-5	NA	TRBD2	CASRGLAGETQYF	TGCGCCAGCAGGGGACTAGCGGGAGAGACCCAGTACTTC
TRBV3-1/TRBV3-2	TRBJ2-7	few	NA	CASKAGLSSYEQYF	TGTGCCAGCAAGGCAGGCCTAAGCTCCTACGAGCAGTACTTC
TRBV6-1	TRBJ2-1	NA	NA	CASSEGQGTYNEQFF	TGTGCCAGCAGTGAAGGGCAGGGTACCTACAATGAGCAGTTCTTC
TRBV9	TRBJ1-1	NA	NA	CASSELTENTEAFF	TGTGCCAGCAGCGAACTGACAGAGAACACTGAAGCTTTCTTT
TRBV24-1	TRBJ2-7	NA	NA	CATSSGYEQYF	TGTGCCACCAGTTCCGGTTATGAGCAGTACTTC
TRBV7-9	TRBJ1-1	NA	NA	CASSPGGLGGEAFF	TGTGCCAGCAGCCCCGGCGGGCTGGGAGGTGAAGCTTTCTTT
TRBV6-5	TRBJ1-2	NA	TRBD1	CASSQLGQGYGYTF	TGTGCCAGCAGTCAACTAGGACAGGGGTATGGCTACACCTTC
TRBV3-1/TRBV3-2	TRBJ2-1	NA	TRBD2	CASSRLAGGYEQFF	TGTGCCAGCAGCAGACTAGCGGGGGGTTATGAGCAGTTCTTC
TRBV11-2	TRBJ2-7	NA	NA	CASSLDYSYEQYF	TGTGCCAGCAGCTTAGATTATTCCTACGAGCAGTACTTC
TRBV6-2/TRBV6-3	TRBJ2-3	NA	TRBD2	CASSYSRGLAVLDTQYF	TGTGCCAGCAGTTACTCGAGGGGACTAGCGGTTCTAGATACGCAGTATTTT
TRBV7-9	TRBJ2-7	NA	TRBD1	CASTLVTGGIEQYF	TGTGCCAGCACCCTGGTGACAGGGGGAATAGAGCAGTACTTC
TRBV13	TRBJ2-3	NA	NA	CASSFSGRSTDTQYF	TGTGCCAGCAGCTTTAGCGGTAGGAGCACAGATACGCAGTATTTT
TRBV7-9	TRBJ1-1	many	NA	CASSLDQGNTEAFF	TGTGCCAGCAGCTTAGATCAGGGGAACACTGAAGCTTTCTTT
TRBV19	TRBJ2-6	NA	TRBD1	CASSGQGTGANVLTF	TGTGCCAGTAGTGGACAGGGAACGGGGGCCAACGTCCTGACTTTC